The clone carrying this T cell receptor beta chain was observed at least ten times. Its antigen remains unknown. Using its own MiXCR run on the 5' RACE reads, TCRdb lists one record per CDR3 protein. The table records approximately 150,000 distinct CDR3 sequences, about a tenth of them present only once. The CDR3 is 15 amino acids. Germline V CDR1 and CDR2: LGHNT, FRNRAP. The J segment lost 4 bases and the V segment lost 2 bases, leaving 2 bases of the junction unmatched. These data belong to a study of T cells after yellow fever vaccination. About the research overall: Preparation of fractions with low cell numbers was performed using SMART-Seq v4 Ultra Low Input.

Study-wide points: Reappearance after the booster was seen for most primary-vaccination clones, at 96% CD4 and 80% to 90% CD8. Clonotypes found in both CD4 and CD8 compartments made up a small share. Any FACS-sorted repertoire could hold abundant clonotypes that contaminate it from the bulk population.

This TCR derives from a man in his late teens or twenties who received the YFV17D yellow fever vaccine. The V call is TRBV12-5, the J call TRBJ2-2, with 9 bases fitting TRBD2. The sequenced sample was CD8+ T cells sorted from PBMCs, obtained 45 days after the yellow fever booster vaccination. Here the CDR3 reads CASGLRGGATGELFF. The CDR3 DNA is TGTGCTAGTGGTTTGCGCGGGGGGGCCACCGGGGAGCTGTTTTTT.